This entry lists 32 T cell receptor beta chains sequenced from one sample in a study of T-cell reconstitution after alpha-beta-depleted transplantation in children. A TCRbeta library incorporating unique molecular identifiers was prepared. Using its own MiXCR run on the PCR reads, TCRdb lists one record per CDR3 protein. The repertoire holds about 610,000 distinct CDR3 sequences, with around 27% as singletons. This material consisted of PBMCs, taken before TCRalphabeta/CD19-depleted stem cell transplant. Source of these receptors: a boy younger than two with Wiskott-Aldrich syndrome, due to receive a stem cell transplant.

The chain has TRBV4-2 and TRBJ2-4; TRBD2 matches at 14 bases. Trimming took 5 bases from V and 3 from J; bases not matched to a gene: 12. CDR1 and CDR2 (germline): LGHNA, YNFKEQ. There are 19 residues in the CDR3. CDR3 sequence: CASSGTSGSMLLVKNIQYF. The CDR3 DNA sequence: TGTGCCAGCAGCGGGACTAGCGGGAGTATGTTGTTAGTCAAAAACATTCAGTACTTC.

The V and J genes are TRBV9 and TRBJ1-2; 7 bases are shared with TRBD1. V trimming: 4 bases; J trimming: 5 bases; junction bases outside the gene matches: 8. This CDR3 comprises 14 residues. The germline CDR1 and CDR2 sequences are SGDLS and YYNGEE. CDR3 region: CASSPTPGQYGYTF. The DNA for the CDR3 is TGTGCCAGCAGCCCCACTCCGGGACAGTATGGCTACACCTTC. The full variable domain, rest sourced from reference TRBV9 and TRBJ1-2, is DSGVTQTPKHLITATGQRVTLRCSPRSGDLSVYWYQQSLDQGLQFLIQYYNGEERAKGNILERFSAQQFPDLHSELNLSSLELGDSALYFCASSPTPGQYGYTFGSGTRLTVV.

This clonotype has only a few counts. The chain uses TRBV7-9 and TRBJ2-7; D is unresolved. This CDR3 region has 13 residues. Germline CDR1 SEHNR, CDR2 FQNEAQ (reference sequence). V lost 2 bases, J lost 1 base, and 6 bases lay in between. CDR3 sequence reads: CASSLSESYEQYF. The DNA of the CDR3 is TGTGCCAGCAGCTTATCAGAATCCTACGAGCAGTACTTC.

The chain combines TRBV20-1 with TRBJ2-7, with TRBD1 matching over 9 bases. Trimming cost V 3 bases and J 3 bases; bases outside gene matches: 3. Germline V gene sequence: CDR1 DFQATT, CDR2 SNEGSKA (reference sequence). The CDR3 is 13 amino acids. The CDR3 loop reads CSASGTGNYEQYF. CDR3 DNA sequence: TGCAGTGCTAGCGGGACAGGGAACTACGAGCAGTACTTC.

V usage is TRBV27 and J usage is TRBJ1-5; D possibly corresponds to TRBD1 (5 bases). Germline V lookup: CDR1 MNHEY, CDR2 SMNVEV (reference sequence). V was pared by 2 bases and J by 4 bases, with 15 bases between. The CDR3 is 16 amino acids. DNA of the CDR3: TGTGCCAGCAGTTTAAGGGGAGTAATCGGTAATCAGCCCCAGCATTTT. The encoded protein is CASSLRGVIGNQPQHF.

This clonotype was seen a handful of times. The chain has TRBV20-1 and TRBJ2-3; D is perhaps TRBD2 (6 bases). Deletions cut 7 bases from V and 0 bases from J, with 11 bases between. The CDR3 runs to 13 residues. Germline V gives CDR1 DFQATT, CDR2 SNEGSKA (reference sequence). The CDR3 spells CSGLAASTDTQYF. For the CDR3, the DNA is TGCAGTGGGTTAGCGGCAAGCACAGATACGCAGTATTTT.

The chain couples TRBV20-1 to TRBJ1-1; TRBD1 is a possible D gene (5 bases). Germline loops: CDR1 DFQATT, CDR2 SNEGSKA (reference sequence). The CDR3 is 13 residues long. The V end was cut by 3 bases, the J end by 3 bases, with 11 bases between. CDR3 DNA sequence: TGCAGTGCTAGTCAACGGGGGTACACTGAAGCTTTCTTT. This sequence encodes CSASQRGYTEAFF.

This chain uses TRBV7-2 with TRBJ2-3; 11 bases map to TRBD2. Germline V gene lookup returns CDR1 SGHTA and CDR2 FQGNSA. This CDR3 region has 16 residues. Unmatched junction bases numbered 4, after V lost 3 bases and J lost 2 bases. The CDR3 region is CASSFGGLAVTDTQYF. CDR3 DNA: TGTGCCAGCAGCTTTGGGGGACTAGCGGTCACAGATACGCAGTATTTT.

J is TRBJ2-5 and V is TRBV9; no firm D call. V was clipped by 0 bases and J by 0 bases, with 12 bases between them. The CDR3 spans 16 residues. Germline assignment: CDR1 SGDLS and CDR2 YYNGEE. The CDR3 sequence: CASSVALTTHQETQYF. CDR3 DNA: TGTGCCAGCAGCGTAGCCCTGACGACGCACCAAGAGACCCAGTACTTC. The full variable domain, rest sourced from reference TRBV9 and TRBJ2-5, is DSGVTQTPKHLITATGQRVTLRCSPRSGDLSVYWYQQSLDQGLQFLIQYYNGEERAKGNILERFSAQQFPDLHSELNLSSLELGDSALYFCASSVALTTHQETQYFGPGTRLLVL.

The rearrangement joins TRBV29-1 to TRBJ2-1; D gene unclear. This CDR3 has 13 residues. CDR1 and CDR2 from the germline V gene are SQVTM and ANQGSEA. Trimming shortened V by 1 base and J by 9 bases, and 13 bases separated the two germline ends. As DNA, the CDR3 is TGCAGCGTTGAAGTTAGAGTATCGAGTGAGCAGTTCTTC. Translated: CSVEVRVSSEQFF.

This clonotype was counted at least ten times. The gene calls are TRBV5-1 and TRBJ2-3; D is undetermined. The V gene's germline CDR1 is SGHRS and CDR2 YFSETQ. V lost 0 bases to trimming and J lost 6 bases, with 8 bases between them. The CDR3 totals 13 residues. DNA of the CDR3: TGCGCCAGCAGCTTGGCTCTAGTGGATACGCAGTATTTT. It translates to CASSLALVDTQYF.

The V gene is TRBV18, the J gene TRBJ1-2, with 9 nucleotides matching TRBD1. Trimming removed 1 base from V and 8 bases from J; junction bases left unmatched: 2. CDR1 KGHSH and CDR2 LQKENI come from the germline V gene. The CDR3 is 13 amino acids. The CDR3 sequence: CASSPRQGEGYTF. In DNA form, the CDR3 reads TGTGCCAGCTCACCACGACAGGGGGAAGGCTACACCTTC. Variable domain in full (rest from reference TRBV18 and TRBJ1-2): NAGVMQNPRHLVRRRGQEARLRCSPMKGHSHVYWYRQLPEEGLKFMVYLQKENIIDESGMPKERFSAEFPKEGPSILRIQQVVRGDSAAYFCASSPRQGEGYTFGSGTRLTVV.

This clonotype was observed a few times. The chain couples TRBV25-1 to TRBJ2-5; 7 bases line up with TRBD1. In germline, CDR1 is MGHDK, CDR2 SYGVNS. This CDR3 spans 13 amino acids. The trim removed 3 bases at V and 5 bases at J, leaving 3 bases unmatched. CDR3 nucleotide sequence: TGTGCCAGCAGTGACCTGACAGGGGAGACCCAGTACTTC. Translating gives CASSDLTGETQYF.

Details on this clonotype: This clone may be a read error of a much larger clone one base away. V is TRBV11-2 and J is TRBJ1-4; a weak D match, TRBD1 (5 bases). CDR3 length: 17 residues. Germline CDR1 is SGHAT and CDR2 is FQNNGV. Trimming shortened V by 4 bases and J by 8 bases, and 23 bases separated the two germline ends. CDR3 DNA: TGTGCCAGCAGCTCGCTATTCGGGACGAGAAATAGAGAAAAACTGTTTTTT. As protein: CASSSLFGTRNREKLFF.

The chain uses TRBV28 and TRBJ2-2; 7 bases map to TRBD1. Germline assignment: CDR1 MDHEN and CDR2 SYDVKM. The CDR3 runs 16 residues. J gave up 0 bases and V 1 base, and 2 bases lay outside the gene matches. The DNA for the CDR3 is TGTGCCAGCAGTTTATTGGGGACAGCGAACACCGGGGAGCTGTTTTTT. This sequence encodes CASSLLGTANTGELFF.

This clonotype was recorded at least ten times. The junction departs from germline at one end; a sequencing error may be responsible. The rearrangement links TRBV5-1 to TRBJ1-1, with a tentative D call TRBD1 (5 bases). The CDR3 length is 13 residues. The germline V gene has CDR1 SGHRS and CDR2 YFSETQ. CDR3 in DNA: TGTGCCAGCAGCTTGGGGGGGGGCACTGAAGCTTTCTTT. Translating gives CASSLGGGTEAFF. Full variable domain (remainder filled in from reference TRBV5-1 and TRBJ1-1): KAGVTQTPRYLIKTRGQQVTLSCSPISGHRSVSWYQQTPGQGLQFLFEYFSETQRNKGNFPGRFSGRQFSNSRSEMNVSTLELGDSALYLCASSLGGGTEAFFGQGTRLTVV.

The sample holds a few counts of this clonotype. The chain is built from TRBV7-2 and TRBJ1-1; TRBD1 matches 9 bases. CDR1 and CDR2 from the germline V gene are SGHTA and FQGNSA. The V segment lost 2 bases and the J segment 7 bases; nucleotides outside the gene matches: 5. This CDR3 region has 14 residues. CDR3 DNA sequence: TGTGCCAGCAGCTTACGGGGACAGGGTGGTGAAGCTTTCTTT. This gives the protein CASSLRGQGGEAFF.

This clonotype has more than one count but fewer than ten. CDR3 bases: TGTGCCAGCAGCCATATTGCAGGGTTATCGGGAAACACCATATATTTT. This codes for CASSHIAGLSGNTIYF. This chain links TRBV12-3 or TRBV12-4 with TRBJ1-3; TRBD1 might be the D (5 bases). The ends were cut back, 6 bases at V and 4 bases at J, with 19 bases in the middle. This CDR3 is built from 16 residues.

V usage is TRBV7-2 and J usage is TRBJ1-5; tentative D call: TRBD1 (5 bases). V was cut by 1 base and J by 2 bases, with 9 bases left in between. The CDR3 covers 15 residues. Germline values: CDR1 SGHTA, CDR2 FQGNSA. Written as DNA, the CDR3 is TGTGCCAGCAGCTTAGAACAGGCAGGCAATCAGCCCCAGCATTTT. This gives the protein CASSLEQAGNQPQHF. Using reference TRBV7-2 and TRBJ1-5 for the parts outside the CDR3, the full variable domain is GAGVSQSPSNKVTEKGKDVELRCDPISGHTALYWYRQSLGQGLEFLIYFQGNSAPDKSGLPSDRFSAERTGGSVSTLTIQRTQQEDSAVYLCASSLEQAGNQPQHFGDGTRLSIL.

CDR3 sequence: CSARDRRGEETQYF. The CDR3 bases are TGCAGTGCTAGAGATCGGCGGGGGGAAGAGACCCAGTACTTC. The gene calls are TRBV20-1 and TRBJ2-5; TRBD2 matches 8 bases. Germline V gene sequence: CDR1 DFQATT, CDR2 SNEGSKA (reference sequence). The V segment lost 0 bases and the J segment 3 bases; nucleotides outside the gene matches: 3. The CDR3 sequence is 14 residues long.

This chain joins TRBV5-1 and TRBJ2-5; D gene ambiguous. The CDR3 runs to 14 residues. CDR1 is SGHRS, CDR2 YFSETQ, per germline. Trimming took off 2 bases at V and 2 bases at J, with 10 bases between the two ends. In DNA form, the CDR3 reads TGCGCCAGCAGCTTACGTGACGGACAAGAGACCCAGTACTTC. Translated: CASSLRDGQETQYF.

The sample holds a few counts of this clonotype. The chain joins TRBV20-1 to TRBJ2-7; the match to TRBD1 covers 8 bases. The germline CDR1 and CDR2 sequences are DFQATT and SNEGSKA (reference sequence). The CDR3 runs to 12 residues. Trimming removed 2 bases from V and 7 bases from J; junction bases left unmatched: 4. The CDR3 DNA follows: TGCAGTGCTAGACAGGGGGCGGGAGAGCAGTACTTC. Translation gives CSARQGAGEQYF.

The chain combines TRBV5-1 with TRBJ1-6; D unresolved. The V gene lost 1 base and the J gene lost 9 bases, with 11 bases spanning the gap. This CDR3 is built from 14 residues. CDR1 is SGHRS and CDR2 is YFSETQ in the germline V gene. This chain's CDR3 is CASSLRQSGSPLHF. In DNA form, the CDR3 reads TGCGCCAGCAGCTTGCGGCAGTCGGGTTCACCCCTCCACTTT.

The chain joins TRBV12-3 or TRBV12-4 to TRBJ2-3, with D possibly being TRBD2 (5 bases). This CDR3 contains 14 residues. Trimming took 7 bases from V and 4 from J, leaving 15 bases between them. This CDR3 is CASNPTSRADTQYF. CDR3 nucleotides: TGTGCCAGCAACCCAACTAGTAGGGCAGATACGCAGTATTTT.

CDR3 loop: CSARESGRTSGYNEQFF. CDR3 DNA sequence: TGCAGTGCTAGAGAGAGTGGCCGGACTAGCGGCTACAATGAGCAGTTCTTC. This rearrangement joins TRBV20-1 to TRBJ2-1; 10 nucleotides agree with TRBD2. Germline V gene data show CDR1 as DFQATT and CDR2 as SNEGSKA (reference sequence). V dropped 0 bases and J dropped 3; count of bases not matched to a gene: 8. The CDR3 contains 17 residues.

This sequence joins TRBV4-1 and TRBJ2-1; D gene ambiguous. The CDR3 is 14 residues long. Germline V gene lookup returns CDR1 MGHRA and CDR2 YSYEKL. The ends were cut back, 0 bases at V and 4 bases at J, with 7 bases in the middle. CDR3: CASSQEDGYNEQFF. The DNA for the CDR3 is TGCGCCAGCAGCCAAGAGGACGGATACAATGAGCAGTTCTTC.

This sequence joins TRBV20-1 and TRBJ1-6; D ambiguous. From germline, CDR1 is DFQATT and CDR2 SNEGSKA (reference sequence). The CDR3 is 16 amino acids. The germline V and J ends were trimmed by 2 bases and 0 bases, with 11 bases remaining between them. CDR3 nucleotide sequence: TGCAGTGCTAGACCCTTCAAGAGCTCCTATAATTCACCCCTCCACTTT. Its protein is CSARPFKSSYNSPLHF.

The V and J genes are TRBV7-6 and TRBJ2-5; 12 bases line up with TRBD2. The CDR3 contains 16 residues. CDR1 SGHVS and CDR2 FNYEAQ come from the germline V gene. The junction had 6 bases not matched to a gene; V was cut back by 4 bases and J by 3 bases. The CDR3 is CASSYPRTSGKETQYF. Here the CDR3 DNA reads TGTGCCAGCAGCTACCCTCGGACTAGCGGGAAAGAGACCCAGTACTTC.

The chain recombines TRBV11-2 with TRBJ1-2; tentatively, D is TRBD1 (5 bases). Germline lookup yields CDR1 SGHAT and CDR2 FQNNGV. V shed 1 base and J shed 5 bases, with 20 bases lying between them. The CDR3 runs to 17 residues. The CDR3 DNA follows: TGTGCCAGCAGCTTAGTATCCGGAAGAGGGGCAGGTTATGGCTACACCTTC. Translation: CASSLVSGRGAGYGYTF.

This chain joins TRBV20-1 and TRBJ2-6; D gene ambiguous. This CDR3 contains 16 residues. The germline CDR1 and CDR2 sequences are DFQATT and SNEGSKA (reference sequence). Trimming took 0 bases from V and 2 from J, leaving 11 bases between them. The CDR3 coding sequence is TGCAGTGCTAGAGATCGAAAAGGGCCTGGGGCCAACGTCCTGACTTTC. Its protein product is CSARDRKGPGANVLTF.

This chain connects TRBV5-1 to TRBJ2-3; D not certain. The CDR3 extends over 15 amino acids. V lost 4 bases to trimming and J lost 5 bases, with 17 bases between them. Germline loops: CDR1 SGHRS, CDR2 YFSETQ. This chain's CDR3 is CASSPYTTWGDTQYF. In DNA form, the CDR3 reads TGCGCCAGCAGCCCGTATACTACTTGGGGAGATACGCAGTATTTT.

This sequence joins TRBV12-3 or TRBV12-4 and TRBJ2-7; possibly TRBD2 for D (6 bases). The CDR3 spans 17 residues. Between the trimmed V and J ends, which lost 3 bases and 7 bases, there was a span of 25 bases. CDR3 region: CASSFPSAGGIPGEQYF. CDR3 in DNA: TGTGCCAGCAGTTTCCCATCGGCGGGCGGGATCCCGGGGGAGCAGTACTTC.